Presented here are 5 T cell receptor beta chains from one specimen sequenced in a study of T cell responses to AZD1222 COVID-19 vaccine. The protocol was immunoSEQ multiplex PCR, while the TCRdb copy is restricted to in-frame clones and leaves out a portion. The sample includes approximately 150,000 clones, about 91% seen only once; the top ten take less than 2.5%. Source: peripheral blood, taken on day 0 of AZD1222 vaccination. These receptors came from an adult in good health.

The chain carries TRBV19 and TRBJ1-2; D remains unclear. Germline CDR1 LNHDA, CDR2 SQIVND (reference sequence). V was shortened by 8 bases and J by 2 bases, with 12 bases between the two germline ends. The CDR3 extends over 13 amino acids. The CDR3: CASRTAVNYGYTF. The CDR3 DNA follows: TGTGCCAGTCGGACCGCCGTAAACTATGGCTACACCTTC.

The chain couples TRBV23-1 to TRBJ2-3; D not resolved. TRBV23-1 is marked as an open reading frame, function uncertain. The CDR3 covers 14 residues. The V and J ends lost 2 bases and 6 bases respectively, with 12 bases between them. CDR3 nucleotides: TGCGCCAGCAGTCAAATCTCCTTGGAGGATACGCAGTATTTT. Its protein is CASSQISLEDTQYF.

For the CDR3, the DNA is TGTGCCAGCCATGGACAGTGGGTGGGAGGCTACACCTTC. It specifies CASHGQWVGGYTF. The chain recombines TRBV19 with TRBJ1-2, with D tentatively TRBD1 (6 bases). The length of the CDR3 is 13 residues. V lost 9 bases, J lost 8 bases, and 19 bases lay in between. Germline assignment: CDR1 LNHDA and CDR2 SQIVND (reference sequence).

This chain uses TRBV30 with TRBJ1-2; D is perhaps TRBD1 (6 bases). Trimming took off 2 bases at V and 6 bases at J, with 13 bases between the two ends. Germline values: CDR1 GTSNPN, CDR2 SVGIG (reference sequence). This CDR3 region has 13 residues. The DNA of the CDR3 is TGTGCCTGGAGTAAAGGGGGAGAAGATGGCTACACCTTC. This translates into CAWSKGGEDGYTF.

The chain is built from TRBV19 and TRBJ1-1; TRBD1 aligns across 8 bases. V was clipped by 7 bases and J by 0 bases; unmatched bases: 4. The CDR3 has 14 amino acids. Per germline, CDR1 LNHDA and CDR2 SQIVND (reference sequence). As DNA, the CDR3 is TGTGCCAGTACCTACAGGGGGATGAACACTGAAGCTTTCTTT. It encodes CASTYRGMNTEAFF.